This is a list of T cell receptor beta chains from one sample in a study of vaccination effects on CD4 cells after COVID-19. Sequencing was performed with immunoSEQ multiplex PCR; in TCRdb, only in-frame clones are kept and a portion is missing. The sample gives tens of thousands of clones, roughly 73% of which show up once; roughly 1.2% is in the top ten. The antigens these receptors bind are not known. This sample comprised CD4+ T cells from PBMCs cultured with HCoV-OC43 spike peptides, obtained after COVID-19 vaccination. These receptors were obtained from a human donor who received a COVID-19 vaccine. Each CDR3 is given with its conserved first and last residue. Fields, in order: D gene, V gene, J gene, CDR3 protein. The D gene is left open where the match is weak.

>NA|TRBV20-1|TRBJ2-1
CSASGLSEQFF
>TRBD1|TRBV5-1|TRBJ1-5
CASSLEPTGRGNQPQHF
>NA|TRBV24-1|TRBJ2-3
CATSDPPGTQYF
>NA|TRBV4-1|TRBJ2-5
CASSQVGRNQETQYF
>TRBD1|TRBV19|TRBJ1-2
CASRQGVTGDGYGYTF
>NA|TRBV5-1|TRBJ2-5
CASSLGLRVETQYF
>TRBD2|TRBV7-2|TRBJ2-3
CASTPGGQATDTQYF
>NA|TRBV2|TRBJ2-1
CASRGRTGAYNEQFF
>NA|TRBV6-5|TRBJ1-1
CASSYSITRAEAFF
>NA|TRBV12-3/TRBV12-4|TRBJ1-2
CASSGGGRVGYTF
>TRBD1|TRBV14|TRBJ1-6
CASNNRGSPLHF
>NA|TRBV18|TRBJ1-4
CASSQTVTNEKLFF
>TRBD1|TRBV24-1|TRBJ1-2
CATSAQGASNYGYTF
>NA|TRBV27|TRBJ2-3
CASSLYPPRGTDTQYF
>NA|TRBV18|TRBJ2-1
CASSPPSNEQFF
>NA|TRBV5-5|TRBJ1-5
CASSWTVDSNQPQHF
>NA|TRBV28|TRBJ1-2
CASTGWGLLGGYTF
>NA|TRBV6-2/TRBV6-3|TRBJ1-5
CASSKTLFRGNQPQHF
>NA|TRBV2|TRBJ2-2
CASAGRGGNTGELFF
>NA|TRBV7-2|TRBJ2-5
CASSQRRGGAPGTQYF
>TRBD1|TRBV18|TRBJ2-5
CASSPPWGRGTQETQYF
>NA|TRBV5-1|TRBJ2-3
CASSAPGTDTQYF
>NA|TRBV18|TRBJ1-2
CASSGTLGDYGYTF
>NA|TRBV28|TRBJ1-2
CASSLGGSNYGYTF
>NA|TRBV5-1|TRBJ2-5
CASSSGRGQETQYF
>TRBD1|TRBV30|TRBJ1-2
CAWSEDRGPYGYTF
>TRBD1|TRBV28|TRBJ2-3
CASTLSGTGVTDTQYF
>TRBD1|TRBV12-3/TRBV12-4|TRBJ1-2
CASSRDRAYGYTF
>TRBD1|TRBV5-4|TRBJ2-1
CASSSPGQVYNEQFF
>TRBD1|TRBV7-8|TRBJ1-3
CASSLNRDSGNTIYF